This record covers a single TCR beta chain. Its antigen is still unknown. Profiling relied on immunoSEQ multiplex PCR, and the TCRdb table lists in-frame clones only, not all of them. The data show some 15,000 clones, around 84% seen once. The junction had 13 bases not matched to a gene; V was cut back by 5 bases and J by 7 bases. Germline V lookup: CDR1 SGHNT, CDR2 YYREEE (reference sequence). CDR3 length: 16 residues. This sample was included in a study of vaccination effects on CD4 cells after COVID-19. At the level of the study: There were a few convalescent patients sampled both early and late after vaccination. Study-wide findings and caveats: There was marked clonal contraction among infection- and vaccine-induced clones late after vaccination. Early timepoints after infection were absent, and convalescent patients were few in the study.

Antigen-specific CD4+ T cell clonotypes were called by their expansion after viral peptide-pool culture in ViraFEST. Scientists isolated CD4+ T cells after a roughly 10-day culture period ended. PCR confirmed that the person was infected with SARS-CoV-2 between March and December 2020. Participants received two doses of either the BNT162b2 or mRNA-1273 vaccine. Every well housed about 1.8 million PBMC, which grew in culture alongside about 10 IU/ml IL-2 and around 9.8 ug/ml peptides. The rearrangement links TRBV5-4 to TRBJ2-1, with 9 positions matching TRBD2. The sequence derives from a human donor who had a prior SARS-CoV-2 infection. The sequencing here drew on CD4+ T cells from PBMCs cultured with HCoV-NL63 spike peptides, taken after COVID-19 vaccination. The CDR3 spells CASSSSLAGVGNEQFF. The CDR3, as DNA: TGTGCCAGCAGTTCGTCGTTAGCGGGGGTGGGTAATGAGCAGTTCTTC.